This T cell receptor (beta chain) was retrieved from a study of CD8 T cells in ankylosing spondylitis. Study-wide results and limits: Ankylosing spondylitis blood appeared to be characterized by a TCR beta motif of about 8 highly homologous variants.

Library preparation for TCR beta used quantitative 5'-RACE with molecular barcodes. MiXCR, run by TCRdb on the 5' RACE reads, gives a single entry per CDR3 protein. The table has 200,000 to 300,000 distinct CDR3 sequences, about 10% seen once. This clonotype showed up many times. Its target is unknown. The CDR3 covers 16 residues. V lost 2 bases and J lost 3; bases outside the gene matches: 8. The V gene's germline CDR1 is DFQATT and CDR2 SNEGSKA (reference sequence). The sample consisted of blood, either unsorted or a sorted T cell fraction (not recorded which). The TCR sequence derives from a male donor with ankylosing spondylitis or in good health (not recorded which). The J gene is TRBJ2-1, the V gene TRBV20-1; 9 bases fit TRBD2. CDR3: CSARPRELAGYNEQFF. CDR3 DNA: TGCAGTGCTAGACCCCGGGAACTAGCGGGCTACAATGAGCAGTTCTTC.